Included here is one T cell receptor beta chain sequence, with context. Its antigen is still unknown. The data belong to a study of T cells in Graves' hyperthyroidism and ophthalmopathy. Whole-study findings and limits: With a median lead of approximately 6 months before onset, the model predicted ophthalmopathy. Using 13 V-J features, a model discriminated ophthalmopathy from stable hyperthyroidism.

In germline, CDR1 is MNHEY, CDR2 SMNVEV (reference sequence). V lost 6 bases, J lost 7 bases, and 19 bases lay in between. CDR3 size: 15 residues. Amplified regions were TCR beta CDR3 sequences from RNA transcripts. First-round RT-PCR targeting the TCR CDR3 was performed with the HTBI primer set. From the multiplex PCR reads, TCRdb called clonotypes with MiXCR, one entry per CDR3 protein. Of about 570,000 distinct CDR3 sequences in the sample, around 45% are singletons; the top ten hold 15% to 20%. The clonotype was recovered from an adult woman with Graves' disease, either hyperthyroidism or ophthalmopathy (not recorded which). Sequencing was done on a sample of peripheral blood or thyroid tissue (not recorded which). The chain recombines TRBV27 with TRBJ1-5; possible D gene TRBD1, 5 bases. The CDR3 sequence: CASRTNRGPRQPQHF. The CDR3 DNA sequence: TGTGCCAGCAGGACCAACCGGGGCCCCCGGCAGCCCCAGCATTTT.